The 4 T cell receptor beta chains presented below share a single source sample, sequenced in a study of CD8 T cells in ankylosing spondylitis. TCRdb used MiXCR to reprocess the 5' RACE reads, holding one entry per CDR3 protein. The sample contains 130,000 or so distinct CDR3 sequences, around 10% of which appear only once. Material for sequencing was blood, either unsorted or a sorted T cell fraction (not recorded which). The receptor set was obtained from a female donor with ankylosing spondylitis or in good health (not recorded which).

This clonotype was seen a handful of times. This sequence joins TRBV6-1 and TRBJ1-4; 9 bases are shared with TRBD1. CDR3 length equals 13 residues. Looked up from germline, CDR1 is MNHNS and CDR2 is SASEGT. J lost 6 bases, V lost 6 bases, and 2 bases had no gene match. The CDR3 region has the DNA TGTGCCAGCAGGGGGGACAGGGATGAAAAACTGTTTTTT. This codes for CASRGDRDEKLFF.

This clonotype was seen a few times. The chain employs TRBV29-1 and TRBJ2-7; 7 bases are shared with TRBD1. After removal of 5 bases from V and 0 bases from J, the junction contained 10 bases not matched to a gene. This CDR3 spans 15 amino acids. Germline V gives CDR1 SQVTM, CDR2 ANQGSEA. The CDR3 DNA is TGCAGCGTTAGTACTACAGGGGCGCACTCCTACGAGCAGTACTTC. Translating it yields CSVSTTGAHSYEQYF.

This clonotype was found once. CDR3 residues: CASSESSQYGREQYF. CDR3 DNA: TGTGCCAGCAGTGAATCCTCGCAGTACGGTAGGGAGCAGTACTTC. V usage is TRBV2 and J usage is TRBJ2-7; D not resolved. The CDR3 runs to 15 residues. Germline CDR1 reads SNHLY; CDR2 reads FYNNEI. V gave up 2 bases and J gave up 7 bases, with 18 bases separating them.

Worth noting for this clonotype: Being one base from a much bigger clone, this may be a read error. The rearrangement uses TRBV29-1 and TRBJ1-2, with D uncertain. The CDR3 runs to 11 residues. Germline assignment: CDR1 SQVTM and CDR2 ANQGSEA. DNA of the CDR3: TGCAGCGTTGCCCCCGAACATGGCGACACCTTC. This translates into CSVAPEHGDTF.